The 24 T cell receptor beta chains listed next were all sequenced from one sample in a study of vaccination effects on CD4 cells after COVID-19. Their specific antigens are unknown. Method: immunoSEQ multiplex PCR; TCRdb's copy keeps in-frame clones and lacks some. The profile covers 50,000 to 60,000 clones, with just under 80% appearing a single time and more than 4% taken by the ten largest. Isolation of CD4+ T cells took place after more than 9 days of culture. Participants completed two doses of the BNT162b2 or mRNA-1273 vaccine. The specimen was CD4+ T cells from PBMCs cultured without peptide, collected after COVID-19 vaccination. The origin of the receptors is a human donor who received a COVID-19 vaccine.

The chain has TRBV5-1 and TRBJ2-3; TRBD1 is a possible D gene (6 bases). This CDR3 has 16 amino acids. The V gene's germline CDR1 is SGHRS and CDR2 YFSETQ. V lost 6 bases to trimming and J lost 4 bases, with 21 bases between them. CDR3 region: CASTSDSPTPSDTQYF. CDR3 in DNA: TGCGCCAGCACCTCGGACAGCCCTACGCCCTCAGATACGCAGTATTTT.

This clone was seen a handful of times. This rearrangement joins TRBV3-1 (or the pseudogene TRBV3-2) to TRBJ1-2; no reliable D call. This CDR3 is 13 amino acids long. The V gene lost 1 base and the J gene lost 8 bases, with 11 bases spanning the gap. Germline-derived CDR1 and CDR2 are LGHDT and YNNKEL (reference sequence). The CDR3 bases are TGTGCCAGCAGCCAAGGCCCAGTCCCCGGCTACACCTTC. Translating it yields CASSQGPVPGYTF.

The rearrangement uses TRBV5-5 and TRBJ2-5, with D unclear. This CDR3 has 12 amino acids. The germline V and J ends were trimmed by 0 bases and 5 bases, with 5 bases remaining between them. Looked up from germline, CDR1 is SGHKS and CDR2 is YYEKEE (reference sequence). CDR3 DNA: TGTGCCAGCAGCTTGGAAAGTGAGACCCAGTACTTC. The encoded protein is CASSLESETQYF.

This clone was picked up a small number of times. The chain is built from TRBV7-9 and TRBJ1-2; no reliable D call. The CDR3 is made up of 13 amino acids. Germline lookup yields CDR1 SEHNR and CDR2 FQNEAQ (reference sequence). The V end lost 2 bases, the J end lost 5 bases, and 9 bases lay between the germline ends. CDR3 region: CASSLSSGYGYTF. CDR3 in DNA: TGTGCCAGCAGCTTATCCTCAGGATATGGCTACACCTTC.

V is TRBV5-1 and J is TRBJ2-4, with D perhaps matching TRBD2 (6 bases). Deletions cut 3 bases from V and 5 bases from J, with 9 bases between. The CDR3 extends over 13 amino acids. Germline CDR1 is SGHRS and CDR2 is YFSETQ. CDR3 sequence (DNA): TGCGCCAGCAGCTGGAGGGACCAAAACATTCAGTACTTC. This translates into CASSWRDQNIQYF.

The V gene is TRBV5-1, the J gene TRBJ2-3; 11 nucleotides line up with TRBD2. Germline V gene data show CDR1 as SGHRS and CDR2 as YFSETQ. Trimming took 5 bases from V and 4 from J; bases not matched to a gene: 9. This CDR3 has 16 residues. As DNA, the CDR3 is TGCGCCAGCAGACCGAGGACTAGCGGGTATTCAGATACGCAGTATTTT. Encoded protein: CASRPRTSGYSDTQYF.

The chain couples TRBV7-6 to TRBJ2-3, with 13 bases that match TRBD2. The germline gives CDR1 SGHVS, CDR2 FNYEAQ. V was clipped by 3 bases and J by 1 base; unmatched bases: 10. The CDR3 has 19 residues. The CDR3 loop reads CASSLGTSGASQGTDTQYF. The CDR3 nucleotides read TGTGCCAGCAGCTTGGGGACTAGCGGGGCCTCCCAAGGCACAGATACGCAGTATTTT.

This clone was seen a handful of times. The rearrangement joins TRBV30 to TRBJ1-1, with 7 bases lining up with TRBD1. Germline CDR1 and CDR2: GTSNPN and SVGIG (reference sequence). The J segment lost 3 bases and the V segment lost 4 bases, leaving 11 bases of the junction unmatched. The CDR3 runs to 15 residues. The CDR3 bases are TGTGCCTGGACGATCCCGGACAGGCGGGACACTGAAGCTTTCTTT. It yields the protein CAWTIPDRRDTEAFF.

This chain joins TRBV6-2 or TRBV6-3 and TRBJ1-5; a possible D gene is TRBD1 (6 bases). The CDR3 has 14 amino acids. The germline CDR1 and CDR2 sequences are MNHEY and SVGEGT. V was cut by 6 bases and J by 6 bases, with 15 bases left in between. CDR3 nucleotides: TGTGCCAGCAGCCCCTACAGGGAAGGTCAGCCCCAGCATTTT. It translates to CASSPYREGQPQHF.

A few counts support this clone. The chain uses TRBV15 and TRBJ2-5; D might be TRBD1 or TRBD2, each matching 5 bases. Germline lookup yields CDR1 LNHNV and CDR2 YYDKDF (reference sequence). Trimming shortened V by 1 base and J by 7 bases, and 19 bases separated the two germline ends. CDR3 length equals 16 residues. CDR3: CATSRGGANRGGTQYF. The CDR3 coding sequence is TGTGCCACCAGCAGAGGAGGGGCTAATCGCGGTGGGACCCAGTACTTC.

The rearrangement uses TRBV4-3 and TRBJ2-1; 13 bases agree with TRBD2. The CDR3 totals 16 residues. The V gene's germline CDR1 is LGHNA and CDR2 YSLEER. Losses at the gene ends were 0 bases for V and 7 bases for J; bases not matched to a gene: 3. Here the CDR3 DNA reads TGCGCCAGCAGCCAAGACCAGACTAGCGGGGGGAATGAGCAGTTCTTC. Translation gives CASSQDQTSGGNEQFF.

CDR3 DNA sequence: TGTGCCAGCAGCCGGGACAGGGTGGATGAAAAACTGTTTTTT. It codes for CASSRDRVDEKLFF. The chain carries TRBV7-9 and TRBJ1-4; 9 bases are a match to TRBD1. With V trimmed by 5 bases and J by 6 bases, 4 bases remained unmatched. Germline CDR1 SEHNR, CDR2 FQNEAQ (reference sequence). This CDR3 is built from 14 residues.

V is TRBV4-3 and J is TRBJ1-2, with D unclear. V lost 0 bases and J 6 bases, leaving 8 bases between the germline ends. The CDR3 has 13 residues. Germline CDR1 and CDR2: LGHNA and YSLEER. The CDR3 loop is CASSQDTLHGYTF. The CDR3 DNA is TGCGCCAGCAGCCAAGACACCCTCCATGGCTACACCTTC.

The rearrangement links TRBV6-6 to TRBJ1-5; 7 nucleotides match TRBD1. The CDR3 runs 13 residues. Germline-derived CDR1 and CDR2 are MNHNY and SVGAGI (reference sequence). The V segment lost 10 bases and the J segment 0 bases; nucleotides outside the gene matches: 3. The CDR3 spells CATRDSSNQPQHF. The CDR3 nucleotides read TGTGCCACTCGGGACAGTAGCAATCAGCCCCAGCATTTT.

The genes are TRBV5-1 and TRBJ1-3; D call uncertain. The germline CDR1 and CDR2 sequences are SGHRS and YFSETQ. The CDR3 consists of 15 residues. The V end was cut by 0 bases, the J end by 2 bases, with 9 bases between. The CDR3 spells CASSLDGRAGNTIYF. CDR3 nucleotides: TGCGCCAGCAGCTTGGATGGACGAGCTGGAAACACCATATATTTT.

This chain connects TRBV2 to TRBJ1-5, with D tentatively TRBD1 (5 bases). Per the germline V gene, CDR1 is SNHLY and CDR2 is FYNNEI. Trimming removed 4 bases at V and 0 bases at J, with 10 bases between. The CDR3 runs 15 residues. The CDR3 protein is CASSAGDYSNQPQHF. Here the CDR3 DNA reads TGTGCCAGCAGTGCGGGGGACTATAGCAATCAGCCCCAGCATTTT.

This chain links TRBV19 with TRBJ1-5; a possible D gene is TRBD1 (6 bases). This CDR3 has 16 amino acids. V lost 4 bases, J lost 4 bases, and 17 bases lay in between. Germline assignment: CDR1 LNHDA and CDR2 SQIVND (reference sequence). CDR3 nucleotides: TGTGCCAGTAGTACGACCTGGGGGCCCGGAAATCAGCCCCAGCATTTT. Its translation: CASSTTWGPGNQPQHF.

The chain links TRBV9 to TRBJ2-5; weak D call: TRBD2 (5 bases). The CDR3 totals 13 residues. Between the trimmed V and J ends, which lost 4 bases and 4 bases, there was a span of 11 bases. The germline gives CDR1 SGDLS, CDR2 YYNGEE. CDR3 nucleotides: TGTGCCAGCAGCCCTCGGGAAGGAGAGACCCAGTACTTC. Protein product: CASSPREGETQYF.

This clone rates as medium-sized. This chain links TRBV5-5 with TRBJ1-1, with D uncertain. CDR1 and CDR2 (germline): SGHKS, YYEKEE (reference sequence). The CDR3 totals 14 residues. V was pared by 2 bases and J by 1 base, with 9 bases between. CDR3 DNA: TGTGCCAGCAGCTTACGGGCCCAGAACACTGAAGCTTTCTTT. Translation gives CASSLRAQNTEAFF.

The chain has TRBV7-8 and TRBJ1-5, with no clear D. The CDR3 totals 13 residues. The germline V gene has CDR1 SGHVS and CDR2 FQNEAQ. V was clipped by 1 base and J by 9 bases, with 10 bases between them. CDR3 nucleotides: TGTGCCAGCAGCTTAGATAGGGAGCGGCCCCAGCATTTT. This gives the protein CASSLDRERPQHF.

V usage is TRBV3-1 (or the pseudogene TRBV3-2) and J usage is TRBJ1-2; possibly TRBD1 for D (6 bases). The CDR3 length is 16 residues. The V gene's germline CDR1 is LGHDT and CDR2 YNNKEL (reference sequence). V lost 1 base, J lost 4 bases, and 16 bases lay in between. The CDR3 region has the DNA TGTGCCAGCAGCCAAGCTCCCCAGCAGGGGCCCTATGGCTACACCTTC. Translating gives CASSQAPQQGPYGYTF.

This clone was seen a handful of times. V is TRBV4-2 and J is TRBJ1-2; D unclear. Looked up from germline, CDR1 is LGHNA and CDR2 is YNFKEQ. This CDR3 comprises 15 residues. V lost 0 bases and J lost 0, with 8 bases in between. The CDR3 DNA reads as TGTGCCAGCAGCCAAGAAAGAAATACTAACTATGGCTACACCTTC. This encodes CASSQERNTNYGYTF.

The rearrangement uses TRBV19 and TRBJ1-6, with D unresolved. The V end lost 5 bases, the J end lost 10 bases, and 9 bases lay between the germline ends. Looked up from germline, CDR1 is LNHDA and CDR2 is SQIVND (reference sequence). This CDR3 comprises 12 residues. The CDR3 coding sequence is TGTGCCAGTAGTGATATCGGGTCACCCCTCCACTTT. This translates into CASSDIGSPLHF.

The chain's CDR3 is CASSPQTGPYGYTF. CDR3 DNA sequence: TGTGCCAGCAGTCCGCAGACAGGGCCCTATGGCTACACCTTC. This sequence joins TRBV27 and TRBJ1-2; TRBD1 agrees at 7 bases. The CDR3 totals 14 residues. Germline CDR1 is MNHEY and CDR2 is SMNVEV (reference sequence). Trimming at V came to 5 bases and at J to 4 bases, leaving 7 bases not matched to a gene.